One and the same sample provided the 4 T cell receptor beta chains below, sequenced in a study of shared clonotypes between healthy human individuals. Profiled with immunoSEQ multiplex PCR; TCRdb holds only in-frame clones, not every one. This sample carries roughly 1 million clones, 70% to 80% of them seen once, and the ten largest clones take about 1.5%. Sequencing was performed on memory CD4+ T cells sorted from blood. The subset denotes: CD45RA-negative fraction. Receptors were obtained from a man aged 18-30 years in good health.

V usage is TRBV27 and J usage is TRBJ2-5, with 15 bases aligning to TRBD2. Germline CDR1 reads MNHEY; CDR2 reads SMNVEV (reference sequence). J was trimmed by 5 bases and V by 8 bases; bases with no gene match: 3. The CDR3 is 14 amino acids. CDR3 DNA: TGTGCCAGCCGTGGACTAGCGGGAGGGGAGACCCAGTACTTC. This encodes CASRGLAGGETQYF.

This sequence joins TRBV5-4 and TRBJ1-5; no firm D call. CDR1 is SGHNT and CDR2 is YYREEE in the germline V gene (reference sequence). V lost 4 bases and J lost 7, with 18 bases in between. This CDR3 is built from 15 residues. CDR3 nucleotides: TGTGCCAGCAGCCCTATGATCGGTGGGCTCCAGCCCCAGCATTTT. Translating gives CASSPMIGGLQPQHF.

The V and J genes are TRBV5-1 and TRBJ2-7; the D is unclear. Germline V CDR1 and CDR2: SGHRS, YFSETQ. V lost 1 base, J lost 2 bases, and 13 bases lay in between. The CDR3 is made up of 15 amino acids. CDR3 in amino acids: CASSLNPQIPYEQYF. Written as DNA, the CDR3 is TGCGCCAGCAGCTTGAACCCCCAAATCCCCTACGAGCAGTACTTC.

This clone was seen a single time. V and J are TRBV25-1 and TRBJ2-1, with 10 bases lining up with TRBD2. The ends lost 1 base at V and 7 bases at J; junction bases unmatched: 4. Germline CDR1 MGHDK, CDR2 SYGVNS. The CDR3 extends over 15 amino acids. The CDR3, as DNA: TGTGCCAGCAGTGAATCAGCGGGAGGGCCAAATGAGCAGTTCTTC. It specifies CASSESAGGPNEQFF.